The 18 T cell receptor beta chains given below trace back to one sample, sequenced in a study of T cells in Graves' hyperthyroidism and ophthalmopathy. TCR beta CDR3 region amplification was performed from RNA transcripts. The primer set for the first-round RT-PCR of the TCR CDR3 was HTBI. One entry per CDR3 protein results from TCRdb running MiXCR on the multiplex PCR reads. The sample holds about 520,000 distinct CDR3 sequences, approximately 25% seen once. The source material was blood. The receptors come from a woman aged 25-40 years with Graves' ophthalmopathy.

This clonotype was found many times. The rearrangement joins TRBV12-3 or TRBV12-4 to TRBJ2-7; D call uncertain. The CDR3 is 12 amino acids. Between the trimmed V and J ends, which lost 6 bases and 6 bases, there was a span of 12 bases. The CDR3: CASRGDWSEQYF. The CDR3 region has the DNA TGTGCCAGCAGGGGTGATTGGAGCGAGCAGTACTTC.

This clonotype was found many times. The rearrangement uses TRBV7-9 and TRBJ2-7, with D uncertain. The ends were cut back, 0 bases at V and 12 bases at J, with 12 bases in the middle. CDR3 length: 12 amino acids. The germline V gene encodes CDR1 SEHNR and CDR2 FQNEAQ (reference sequence). The DNA of the CDR3 is TGTGCCAGCAGCTTAGCGCTTACACCGCCGTACTTC. It specifies CASSLALTPPYF. Together with reference TRBV7-9 and TRBJ2-7, the CDR3 gives the full variable domain: DTGVSQNPRHKITKRGQNVTFRCDPISEHNRLYWYRQTLGQGPEFLTYFQNEAQLEKSRLLSDRFSAERPKGSFSTLEIQRTEQGDSAMYLCASSLALTPPYFGPGTRLTVT.

The chain uses TRBV12-3 or TRBV12-4 and TRBJ1-2; 8 positions agree with TRBD1. J lost 2 bases, V lost 6 bases, and 5 bases had no gene match. CDR3 size: 14 residues. The CDR3 DNA reads TGTGCCAGCAGCTCTAGGGACAGGAACTATGGCTACACCTTC. Protein: CASSSRDRNYGYTF.

Many counts were recorded for this clonotype. This sequence joins TRBV19 and TRBJ2-2; D unclear. The germline gives CDR1 LNHDA, CDR2 SQIVND (reference sequence). CDR3 length equals 14 residues. V dropped 3 bases and J dropped 1 base, with 6 bases sitting between them. The CDR3, as DNA: TGTGCCAGTAGTATCAGGAGGAACACCGGGGAGCTGTTTTTT. It encodes CASSIRRNTGELFF.

This clonotype was seen ten or more times. This rearrangement joins TRBV12-3 or TRBV12-4 to TRBJ2-5; D gene uncertain. This CDR3 spans 13 amino acids. Trimming left V 6 bases short and J 5 bases short, with 13 bases between. CDR3 bases: TGTGCCAGCAGCTCCACATACACTGAGACCCAGTACTTC. Protein product: CASSSTYTETQYF.

The chain is built from TRBV14 and TRBJ1-2, with no clear D. CDR3 length equals 14 residues. Germline V gene data show CDR1 as SGHDN and CDR2 as FVKESK. Trimming pared 0 bases from V and 7 bases from J, leaving 12 bases between. The CDR3 spells CASSQDSRDRGYTF. The CDR3 coding sequence is TGTGCCAGCAGCCAAGATAGTCGAGATCGTGGCTACACCTTC.

A note on this clonotype: A read error may explain this, as a much larger clone is one base away. The V gene is TRBV27, the J gene TRBJ1-2; D is unclear. CDR3 length equals 13 residues. CDR1 is MNHEY, CDR2 SMNVEV, per germline (reference sequence). The CDR3 loop reads CVSSARVHYGYTF. Here the CDR3 DNA reads TGTGTCAGCAGCGCAAGGGTCCACTATGGCTACACCTTC.

This clonotype was observed many times. The J gene is TRBJ1-2, the V gene TRBV20-1; no clear D. This CDR3 has 13 residues. The V gene's germline CDR1 is DFQATT and CDR2 SNEGSKA (reference sequence). V gave up 0 bases and J gave up 5 bases, with 10 bases separating them. Here the CDR3 reads CSARDPRGYGYTF. The CDR3 nucleotides are TGCAGTGCTAGAGATCCCCGGGGATATGGCTACACCTTC.

Ten or more counts support this clonotype. The chain employs TRBV19 and TRBJ2-7; the D gene is possibly TRBD2 (7 bases). V was pared by 5 bases and J by 5 bases, with 16 bases between. The CDR3 contains 14 residues. Germline V lookup: CDR1 LNHDA, CDR2 SQIVND (reference sequence). CDR3 region: CASSAGTGGDEQYF. The CDR3 bases are TGTGCCAGTAGTGCGGGGACGGGGGGCGACGAGCAGTACTTC. Variable domain in full (rest from reference TRBV19 and TRBJ2-7): DGGITQSPKYLFRKEGQNVTLSCEQNLNHDAMYWYRQDPGQGLRLIYYSQIVNDFQKGDIAEGYSVSREKKESFPLTVTSAQKNPTAFYLCASSAGTGGDEQYFGPGTRLTVT.

This clonotype was counted at least ten times. The CDR3 nucleotides read TGTGCCAGCAGTTACGTAGGAGGGCCGAACACTGAAGCTTTCTTT. Its protein is CASSYVGGPNTEAFF. This chain links TRBV6-5 with TRBJ1-1, with unresolved D. The V end lost 2 bases, the J end lost 1 base, and 11 bases lay between the germline ends. The germline V gene has CDR1 MNHEY and CDR2 SVGAGI. This CDR3 is 15 amino acids long.

This clonotype was detected a few times. V usage is TRBV19 and J usage is TRBJ1-2; D is undetermined. CDR1 and CDR2 from the germline V gene are LNHDA and SQIVND (reference sequence). CDR3 length: 14 residues. The V end was cut by 4 bases, the J end by 4 bases, with 13 bases between. CDR3 bases: TGTGCCAGTAGTACGGCCGCGGACCGCTATGGCTACACCTTC. Amino acid sequence: CASSTAADRYGYTF.

The chain couples TRBV2 to TRBJ2-3; D is tentatively TRBD1 or TRBD2 (5 bases each). Trimming took 4 bases from V and 3 from J, leaving 11 bases between them. The CDR3 consists of 14 residues. The germline CDR1 and CDR2 sequences are SNHLY and FYNNEI. The CDR3: CASSGGVPTDTQYF. The CDR3 DNA is TGTGCCAGCAGTGGAGGGGTTCCAACAGATACGCAGTATTTT.

The V gene is TRBV12-3 or TRBV12-4, the J gene TRBJ2-5; 10 bases map to TRBD2. V was clipped by 7 bases and J by 2 bases; unmatched bases: 13. The CDR3 runs to 17 residues. CDR3 nucleotide sequence: TGTGCCAGCACCAAAACTTGGCTAGCGGGGGTGCAAGAGACCCAGTACTTC. Protein sequence: CASTKTWLAGVQETQYF.

This clonotype came up many times. The gene calls are TRBV12-3 or TRBV12-4 and TRBJ1-2; D is unresolved. V was cut by 2 bases and J by 8 bases, with 12 bases left in between. This CDR3 has 13 residues. The CDR3 DNA sequence: TGTGCCAGCAGTTTAATTAACTCGGGAGGCTACACCTTC. As protein: CASSLINSGGYTF.

The chain uses TRBV18 and TRBJ2-2; D perhaps matches TRBD1 (6 bases). The CDR3 contains 17 residues. Germline V gene lookup returns CDR1 KGHSH and CDR2 LQKENI. V was cut by 2 bases and J by 5 bases, with 18 bases left in between. DNA of the CDR3: TGTGCCAGCTCACCATATAGCGCAGGGGAGAGGACCGGGGAGCTGTTTTTT. Encoded protein: CASSPYSAGERTGELFF.

This clonotype has only a few counts. The gene calls are TRBV5-1 and TRBJ1-1; D gene ambiguous. Germline-derived CDR1 and CDR2 are SGHRS and YFSETQ. The CDR3 extends over 14 amino acids. V was pared by 0 bases and J by 1 base, with 7 bases between. The CDR3 reads CASSLVRRNTEAFF. CDR3 DNA sequence: TGCGCCAGCAGCTTGGTCAGGAGGAACACTGAAGCTTTCTTT.

This clonotype was seen more than once but under ten times. One junction end does not reproduce the germline sequence, and a read error may be involved. The CDR3 nucleotides are TGTGCCAGCAGCCTCAAGGACAGGGATAGCAATCAGCCCCGGCATTTT. Its protein product is CASSLKDRDSNQPRHF. This chain links TRBV4-2 with TRBJ1-5; the match to TRBD1 covers 8 bases. The length of the CDR3 is 16 residues. Per germline, CDR1 LGHNA and CDR2 YNFKEQ.

The gene calls are TRBV12-3 or TRBV12-4 and TRBJ2-7; D call uncertain. The CDR3 runs to 14 residues. Trimming took 5 bases from V and 5 from J, leaving 16 bases between them. The CDR3 spells CASSTTGSMNEQYF. CDR3 DNA sequence: TGTGCCAGCAGTACGACCGGCTCGATGAACGAGCAGTACTTC.